What follows are 4 T cell receptor beta chains derived from one specimen sequenced in a study of cytomegalovirus exposure and HLA in healthy donors. PCR primers comprised 60 Vbeta and 13 Jbeta primers. TCRdb keeps only in-frame clones here, not all; method: immunoSEQ multiplex PCR. This sample carries about 170,000 clones, 65% to 90% of them seen once, and the ten largest clones take 2% to 2.5%. The sequencing input was PBMCs. These receptors all stem from a male donor in good health and CMV-seronegative.

The CDR3: CASSRQGYQPQHF. The CDR3 nucleotides are TGTGCCAGCAGTCGACAGGGGTATCAGCCCCAGCATTTT. The chain uses TRBV6-1 and TRBJ1-5, with 8 positions matching TRBD1. Trimming removed 5 bases from V and 5 bases from J; junction bases left unmatched: 2. Germline lookup yields CDR1 MNHNS and CDR2 SASEGT. This CDR3 is 13 amino acids long.

The rearrangement uses TRBV19 and TRBJ2-7; D possibly corresponds to TRBD1 (6 bases). Per the germline V gene, CDR1 is LNHDA and CDR2 is SQIVND (reference sequence). The CDR3 is 13 residues long. The germline V and J ends were trimmed by 5 bases and 4 bases, with 12 bases remaining between them. DNA for the CDR3: TGTGCCAGTAGTGTGACAGGCGTTTACGAGCAGTACTTC. This gives the protein CASSVTGVYEQYF. Full variable domain (remainder filled in from reference TRBV19 and TRBJ2-7): DGGITQSPKYLFRKEGQNVTLSCEQNLNHDAMYWYRQDPGQGLRLIYYSQIVNDFQKGDIAEGYSVSREKKESFPLTVTSAQKNPTAFYLCASSVTGVYEQYFGPGTRLTVT.

The J gene is TRBJ2-7, the V gene TRBV13; D might be TRBD2 (6 bases). This CDR3 has 16 amino acids. CDR1 and CDR2 from the germline V gene are PRHDT and FYEKMQ (reference sequence). V was cut by 4 bases and J by 1 base, with 17 bases left in between. The CDR3 nucleotides are TGTGCCAGCAGCTCAGGCGGGGTCCTTGGGTCCTACGAGCAGTACTTC. As protein: CASSSGGVLGSYEQYF.

The V and J genes are TRBV4-1 and TRBJ1-3; 7 bases agree with TRBD1. CDR1 is MGHRA and CDR2 is YSYEKL in the germline V gene. This CDR3 comprises 17 residues. Losses at the gene ends were 4 bases for V and 0 bases for J; bases not matched to a gene: 9. CDR3 sequence reads: CASSRADRSSSGNTIYF. In DNA, the CDR3 is TGCGCCAGCAGCCGCGCGGACAGGTCGAGCTCTGGAAACACCATATATTTT.